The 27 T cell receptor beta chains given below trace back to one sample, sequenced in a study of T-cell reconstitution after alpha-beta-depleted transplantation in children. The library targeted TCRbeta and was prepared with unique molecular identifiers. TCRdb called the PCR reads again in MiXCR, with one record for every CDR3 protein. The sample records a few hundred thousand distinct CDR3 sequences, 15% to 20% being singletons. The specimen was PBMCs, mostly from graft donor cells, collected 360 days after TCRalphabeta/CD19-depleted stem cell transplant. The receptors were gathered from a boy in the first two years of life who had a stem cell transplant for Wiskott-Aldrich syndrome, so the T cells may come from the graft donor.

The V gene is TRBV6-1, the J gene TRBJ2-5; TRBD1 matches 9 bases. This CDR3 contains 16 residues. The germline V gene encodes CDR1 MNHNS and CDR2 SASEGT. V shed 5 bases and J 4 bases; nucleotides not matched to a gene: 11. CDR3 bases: TGTGCCAGCAGTCCCTTTGACAGGGGGACGGGAGAGACCCAGTACTTC. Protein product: CASSPFDRGTGETQYF.

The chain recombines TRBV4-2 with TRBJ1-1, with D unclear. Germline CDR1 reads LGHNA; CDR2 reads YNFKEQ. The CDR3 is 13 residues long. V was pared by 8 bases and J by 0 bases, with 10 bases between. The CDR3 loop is CASGPSLNTEAFF. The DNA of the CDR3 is TGTGCCAGCGGCCCCAGCCTGAACACTGAAGCTTTCTTT.

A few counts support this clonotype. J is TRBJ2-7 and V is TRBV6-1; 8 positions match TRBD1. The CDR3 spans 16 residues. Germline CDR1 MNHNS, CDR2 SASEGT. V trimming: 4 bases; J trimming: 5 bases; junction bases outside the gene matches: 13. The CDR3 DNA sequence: TGTGCCAGCAGTGGGATCAGGGGGCGCGAAGTCCACGAGCAGTACTTC. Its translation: CASSGIRGREVHEQYF.

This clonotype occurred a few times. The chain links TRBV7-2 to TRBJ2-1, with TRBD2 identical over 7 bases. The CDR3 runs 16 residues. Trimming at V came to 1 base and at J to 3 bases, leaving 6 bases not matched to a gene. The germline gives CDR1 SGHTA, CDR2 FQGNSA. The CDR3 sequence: CASSLVAGFGYNEQFF. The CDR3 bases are TGTGCCAGCAGCTTAGTAGCGGGCTTCGGCTACAATGAGCAGTTCTTC.

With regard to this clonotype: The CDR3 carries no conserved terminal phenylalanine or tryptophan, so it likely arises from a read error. The CDR3 nucleotides are TGCAGTGCTAGTAAACCTGGGGTACACGAGCAGTACATC. Its protein product is CSASKPGVHEQYI. The chain couples TRBV20-1 to TRBJ2-7, with D unresolved. The germline gives CDR1 DFQATT, CDR2 SNEGSKA (reference sequence). Trimming removed 3 bases at V and 5 bases at J, with 14 bases between. This CDR3 is built from 13 residues.

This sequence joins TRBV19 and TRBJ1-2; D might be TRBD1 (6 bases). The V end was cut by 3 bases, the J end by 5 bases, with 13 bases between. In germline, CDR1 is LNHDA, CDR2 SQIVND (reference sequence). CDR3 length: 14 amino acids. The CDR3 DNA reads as TGTGCCAGTAGTATCGGGACAACGGGTTATGGCTACACCTTC. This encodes CASSIGTTGYGYTF.

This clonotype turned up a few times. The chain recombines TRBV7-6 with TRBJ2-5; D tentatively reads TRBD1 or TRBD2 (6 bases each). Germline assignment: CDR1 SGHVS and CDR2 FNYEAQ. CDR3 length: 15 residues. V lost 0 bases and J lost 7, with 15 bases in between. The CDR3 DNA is TGTGCCAGCAGCTTAGCGCTCGGGGGCTCGGGGACCCAGTACTTC. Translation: CASSLALGGSGTQYF.

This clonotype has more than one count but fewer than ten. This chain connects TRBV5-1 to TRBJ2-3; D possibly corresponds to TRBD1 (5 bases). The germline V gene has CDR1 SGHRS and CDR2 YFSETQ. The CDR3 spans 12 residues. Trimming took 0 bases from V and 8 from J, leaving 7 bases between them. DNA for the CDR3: TGCGCCAGCAGCTTGGAAGACAGTACGCAGTATTTT. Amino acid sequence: CASSLEDSTQYF.

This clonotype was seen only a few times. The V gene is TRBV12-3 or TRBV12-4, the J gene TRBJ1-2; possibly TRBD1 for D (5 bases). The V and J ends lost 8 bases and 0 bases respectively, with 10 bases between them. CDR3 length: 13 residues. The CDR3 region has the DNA TGTGCCAGCCGAGGGGCCTCTAACTATGGCTACACCTTC. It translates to CASRGASNYGYTF.

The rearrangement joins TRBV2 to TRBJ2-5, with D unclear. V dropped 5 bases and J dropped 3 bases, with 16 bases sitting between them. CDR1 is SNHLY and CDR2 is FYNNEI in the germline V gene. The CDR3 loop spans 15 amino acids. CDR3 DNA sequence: TGTGCCAGCAGTTCCGGACGGTTCCGGAAAGAGACCCAGTACTTC. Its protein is CASSSGRFRKETQYF.

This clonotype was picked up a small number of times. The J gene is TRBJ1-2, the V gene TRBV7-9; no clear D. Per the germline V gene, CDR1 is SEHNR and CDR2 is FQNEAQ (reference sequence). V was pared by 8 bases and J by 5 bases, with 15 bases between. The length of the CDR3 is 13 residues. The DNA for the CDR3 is TGTGCCAGCGGACTCTTGCTGGAGTATGGCTACACCTTC. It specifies CASGLLLEYGYTF.

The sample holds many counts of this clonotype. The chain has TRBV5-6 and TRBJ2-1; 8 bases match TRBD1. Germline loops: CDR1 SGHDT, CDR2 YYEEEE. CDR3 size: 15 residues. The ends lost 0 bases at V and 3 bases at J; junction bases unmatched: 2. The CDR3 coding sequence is TGTGCCAGCAGCTTGGGGGGGACAGGCTACAATGAGCAGTTCTTC. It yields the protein CASSLGGTGYNEQFF.

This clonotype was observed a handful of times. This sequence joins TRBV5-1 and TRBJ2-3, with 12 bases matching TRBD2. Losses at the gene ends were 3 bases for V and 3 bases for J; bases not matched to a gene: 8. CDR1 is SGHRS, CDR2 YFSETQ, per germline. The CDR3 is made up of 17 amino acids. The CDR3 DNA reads TGCGCCAGCAGCTCCCGGAGGACTAGCGGGGTTACAGATACGCAGTATTTT. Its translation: CASSSRRTSGVTDTQYF.

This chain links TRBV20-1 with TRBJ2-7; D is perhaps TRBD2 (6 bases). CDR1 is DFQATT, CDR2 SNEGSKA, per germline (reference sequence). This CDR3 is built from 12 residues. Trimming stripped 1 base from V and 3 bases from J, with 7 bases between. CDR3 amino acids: CSARGRGYEQYF. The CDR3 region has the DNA TGCAGTGCTAGAGGGCGGGGCTACGAGCAGTACTTC.

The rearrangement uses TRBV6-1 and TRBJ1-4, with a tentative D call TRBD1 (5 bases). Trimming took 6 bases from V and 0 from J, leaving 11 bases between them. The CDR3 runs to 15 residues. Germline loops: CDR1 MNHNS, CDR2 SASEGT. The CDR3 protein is CASRSTAATNEKLFF. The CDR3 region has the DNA TGTGCCAGCAGATCGACAGCCGCAACTAATGAAAAACTGTTTTTT.

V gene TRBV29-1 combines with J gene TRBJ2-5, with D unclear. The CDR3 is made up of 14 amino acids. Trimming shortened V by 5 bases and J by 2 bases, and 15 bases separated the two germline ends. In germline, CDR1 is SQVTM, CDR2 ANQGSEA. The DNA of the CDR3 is TGCAGCGTTCTGAGACTCCTTTCTCAAGAGACCCAGTACTTC. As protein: CSVLRLLSQETQYF.

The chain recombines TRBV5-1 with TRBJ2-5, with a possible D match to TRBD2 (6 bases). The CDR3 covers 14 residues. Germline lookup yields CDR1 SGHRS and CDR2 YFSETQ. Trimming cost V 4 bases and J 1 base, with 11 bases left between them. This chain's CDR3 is CASSTGEIQETQYF. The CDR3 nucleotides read TGCGCCAGCAGCACGGGAGAAATCCAAGAGACCCAGTACTTC.

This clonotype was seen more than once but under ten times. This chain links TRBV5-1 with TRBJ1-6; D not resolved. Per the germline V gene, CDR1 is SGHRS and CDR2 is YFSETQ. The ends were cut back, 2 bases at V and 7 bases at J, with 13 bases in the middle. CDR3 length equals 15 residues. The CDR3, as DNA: TGCGCCAGCAGCTTCCTTGGAGGGAGGAATTCACCCCTCCACTTT. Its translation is CASSFLGGRNSPLHF.

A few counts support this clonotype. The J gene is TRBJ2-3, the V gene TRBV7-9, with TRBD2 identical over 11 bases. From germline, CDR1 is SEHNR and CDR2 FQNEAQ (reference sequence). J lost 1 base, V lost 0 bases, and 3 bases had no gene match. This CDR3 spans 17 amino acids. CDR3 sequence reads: CASSLAMGLAGTDTQYF. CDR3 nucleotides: TGTGCCAGCAGCTTAGCCATGGGACTAGCGGGCACAGATACGCAGTATTTT.

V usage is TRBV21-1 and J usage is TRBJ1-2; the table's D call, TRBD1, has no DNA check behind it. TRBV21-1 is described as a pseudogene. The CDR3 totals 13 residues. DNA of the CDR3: TGTGCCAGCAGCAAACCCCTAAAAAGGGGCTACACCTTC. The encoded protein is CASSKPLKRGYTF.

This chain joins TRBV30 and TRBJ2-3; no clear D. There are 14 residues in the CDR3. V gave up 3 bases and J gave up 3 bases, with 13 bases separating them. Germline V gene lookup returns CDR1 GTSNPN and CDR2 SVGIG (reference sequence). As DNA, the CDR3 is TGTGCCTGGAGGCCTTTAGTGAGAACAGATACGCAGTATTTT. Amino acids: CAWRPLVRTDTQYF.

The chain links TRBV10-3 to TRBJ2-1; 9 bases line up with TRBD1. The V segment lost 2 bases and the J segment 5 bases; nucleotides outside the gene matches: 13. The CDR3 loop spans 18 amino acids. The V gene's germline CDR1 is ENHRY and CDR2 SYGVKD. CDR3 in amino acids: CAISEPKSGTGNNNEQFF. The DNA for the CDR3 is TGTGCCATCAGTGAGCCGAAGTCCGGGACAGGGAATAACAATGAGCAGTTCTTC.

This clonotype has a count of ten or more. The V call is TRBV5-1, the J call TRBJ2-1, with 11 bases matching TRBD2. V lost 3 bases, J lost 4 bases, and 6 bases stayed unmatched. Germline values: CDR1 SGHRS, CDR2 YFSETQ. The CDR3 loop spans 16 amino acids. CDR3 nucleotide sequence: TGCGCCAGCAGCTCGTTGCTAGCGGGGGGATACAATGAGCAGTTCTTC. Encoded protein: CASSSLLAGGYNEQFF.

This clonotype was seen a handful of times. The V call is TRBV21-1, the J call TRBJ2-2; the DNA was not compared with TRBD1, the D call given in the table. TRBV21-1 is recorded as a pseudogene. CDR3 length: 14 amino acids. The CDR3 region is CASSDKGSSGELFF. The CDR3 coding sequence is TGTGCCAGCAGCGATAAGGGGAGTTCCGGGGAGCTGTTTTTT.

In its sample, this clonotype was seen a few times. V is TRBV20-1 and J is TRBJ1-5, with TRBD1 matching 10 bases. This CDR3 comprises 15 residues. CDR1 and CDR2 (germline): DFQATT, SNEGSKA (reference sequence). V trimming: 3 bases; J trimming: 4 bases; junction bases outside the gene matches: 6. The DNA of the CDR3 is TGCAGTGCTAGCCTGACAGGGGGCAGAAATCAGCCCCAGCATTTT. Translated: CSASLTGGRNQPQHF.

CDR3 in amino acids: CSAFRQGPDTQYF. The DNA for the CDR3 is TGCAGCGCTTTTCGGCAGGGACCGGATACGCAGTATTTT. The chain links TRBV29-1 to TRBJ2-3; perhaps D is TRBD1 or TRBD2 (5 bases each). The ends were cut back, 7 bases at V and 6 bases at J, with 17 bases in the middle. The CDR3 totals 13 residues. The V gene's germline CDR1 is SQVTM and CDR2 ANQGSEA.

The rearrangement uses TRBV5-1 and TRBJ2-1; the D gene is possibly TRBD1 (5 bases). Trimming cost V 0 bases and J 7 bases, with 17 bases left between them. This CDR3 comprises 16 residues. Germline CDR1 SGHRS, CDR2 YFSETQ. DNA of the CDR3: TGCGCCAGCAGCTTGGCGGTGGGGCAGGGAAGGAATGAGCAGTTCTTC. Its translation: CASSLAVGQGRNEQFF.